The T cell receptor beta chain described here comes from a study of blood T cell repertoires in COVID-19. CDR1 is SGHTA and CDR2 is FQGTGA in the germline V gene. This CDR3 spans 14 amino acids. V dropped 7 bases and J dropped 3; count of bases not matched to a gene: 8. TCRdb's copy holds only in-frame clones and misses some; the assay was immunoSEQ multiplex PCR. The sample records 150,000 to 180,000 clones, about 83% being singletons. Sequenced: peripheral blood. The rearrangement links TRBV7-3 to TRBJ1-1, with 7 bases matching TRBD1. The source of this sequence is a woman in her sixties or seventies with COVID-19, enrolled during active disease. CDR3 sequence reads: CASTKGQPHTEAFF. In DNA, the CDR3 is TGTGCCAGCACCAAGGGACAGCCCCACACTGAAGCTTTCTTT.